A selection of T cell receptor beta chains follows, all from one sample in a study of T cell responses to AZD1222 COVID-19 vaccine. Only in-frame clones appear in the TCRdb table, and some are missing; sequencing was by immunoSEQ multiplex PCR. The data contain 120,000 or so clones, approximately 92% of them seen just once; the ten biggest clones take up around 8%. Sequences were derived from peripheral blood, sampled 28 days after the second AZD1222 dose. The receptor set was obtained from an adult who received the AZD1222 COVID-19 vaccine. Each CDR3 is given with its conserved first and last residue. The order of the fields is clone size, D gene, V gene, J gene, CDR3 DNA, CDR3 protein. The D gene is left open where the match is weak. Some rows have no size entry. The others give once, few or many, or a class for an expanded clone.

NA	TRBD1	TRBV15	TRBJ1-5	TGTGCCACCAGCAGAGATGGGACAGGGGGCTTCAATCAGCCCCAGCATTTT	CATSRDGTGGFNQPQHF
NA	NA	TRBV5-1	TRBJ1-1	TGCGCCAGCAGCTCCCAGGGGCCGAACACTGAAGCTTTCTTT	CASSSQGPNTEAFF
NA	TRBD2	TRBV7-9	TRBJ2-1	TGTGCCAGCAGCCGACTAGCGGACAATGAGCAGTTCTTC	CASSRLADNEQFF
NA	NA	TRBV2	TRBJ2-6	TGTGCCATCAAGGGGGCCAACGTCCTGACTTTC	CAIKGANVLTF
once	NA	TRBV19	TRBJ1-2	TGTGCCAGTAGTATTAGGTGGGGCGGAGGCTACACCTTC	CASSIRWGGGYTF
NA	NA	TRBV11-2	TRBJ1-2	TGTGCCAGCAGCTCCCCGCGGTTAAGTGGCTACACCTTC	CASSSPRLSGYTF
NA	NA	TRBV27	TRBJ2-2	TGTGCCAGCAGTCTAAAAGGGGTCCTGAGCCCCGGGGAGCTGTTTTTT	CASSLKGVLSPGELFF
NA	TRBD1	TRBV19	TRBJ1-1	TGTGCCAGTAGTTTCCTGGACAGGGAGGGGACTGAAGCTTTCTTT	CASSFLDREGTEAFF
NA	NA	TRBV10-2	TRBJ2-1	TGCGCCAGCAGTGAGATACGGCAGGACAATGAGCAGTTCTTC	CASSEIRQDNEQFF
NA	TRBD1	TRBV6-6	TRBJ2-5	TGTGCCAGCAGTCGGACAGGGGTATTGCAGGAGACCCAGTACTTC	CASSRTGVLQETQYF